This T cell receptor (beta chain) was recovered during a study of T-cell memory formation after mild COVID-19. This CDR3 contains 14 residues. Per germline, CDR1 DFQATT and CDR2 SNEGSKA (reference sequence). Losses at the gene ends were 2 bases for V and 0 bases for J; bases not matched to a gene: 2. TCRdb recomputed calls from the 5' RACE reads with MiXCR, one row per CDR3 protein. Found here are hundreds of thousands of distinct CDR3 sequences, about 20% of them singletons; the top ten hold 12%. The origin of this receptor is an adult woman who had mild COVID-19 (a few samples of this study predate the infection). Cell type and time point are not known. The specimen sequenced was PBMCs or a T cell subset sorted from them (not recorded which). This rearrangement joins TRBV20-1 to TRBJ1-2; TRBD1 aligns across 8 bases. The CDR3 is CSARSDRANYGYTF. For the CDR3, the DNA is TGCAGTGCTAGATCGGACAGGGCTAACTATGGCTACACCTTC.